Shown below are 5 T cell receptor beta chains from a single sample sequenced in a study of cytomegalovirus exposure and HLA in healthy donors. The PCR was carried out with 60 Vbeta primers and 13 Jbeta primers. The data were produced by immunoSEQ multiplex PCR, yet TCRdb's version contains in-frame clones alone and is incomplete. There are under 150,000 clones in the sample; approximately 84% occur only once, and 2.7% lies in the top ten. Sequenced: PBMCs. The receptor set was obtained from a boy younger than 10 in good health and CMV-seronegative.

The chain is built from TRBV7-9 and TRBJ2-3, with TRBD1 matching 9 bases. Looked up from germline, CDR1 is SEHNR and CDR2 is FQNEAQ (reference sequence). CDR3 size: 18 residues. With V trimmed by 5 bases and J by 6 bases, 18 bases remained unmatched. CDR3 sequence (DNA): TGTGCCAGCAGCCATACCATCCCCGGGACAGGGTCATTGGATACGCAGTATTTT. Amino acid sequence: CASSHTIPGTGSLDTQYF.

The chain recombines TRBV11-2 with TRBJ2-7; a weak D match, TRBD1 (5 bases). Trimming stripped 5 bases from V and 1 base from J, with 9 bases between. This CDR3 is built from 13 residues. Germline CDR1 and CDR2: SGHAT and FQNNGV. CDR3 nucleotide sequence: TGTGCCAGCAGCGCTGACAGATCCTACGAGCAGTACGTC. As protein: CASSADRSYEQYV.

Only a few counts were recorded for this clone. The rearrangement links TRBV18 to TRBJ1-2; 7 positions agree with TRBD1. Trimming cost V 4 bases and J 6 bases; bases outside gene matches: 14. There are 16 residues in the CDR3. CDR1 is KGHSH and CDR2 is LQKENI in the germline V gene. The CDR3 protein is CASSQTGFERANGYTF. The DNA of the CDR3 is TGTGCCAGCTCACAGACAGGGTTTGAACGGGCCAATGGCTACACCTTC.

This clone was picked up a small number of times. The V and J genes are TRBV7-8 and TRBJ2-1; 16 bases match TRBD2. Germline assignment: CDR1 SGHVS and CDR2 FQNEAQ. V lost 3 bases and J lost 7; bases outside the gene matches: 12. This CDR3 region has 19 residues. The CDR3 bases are TGTGCCAGCAGCTTGGGACAGGGACTAGCGGGGGGGCGCTTTAATGAGCAGTTCTTC. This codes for CASSLGQGLAGGRFNEQFF.

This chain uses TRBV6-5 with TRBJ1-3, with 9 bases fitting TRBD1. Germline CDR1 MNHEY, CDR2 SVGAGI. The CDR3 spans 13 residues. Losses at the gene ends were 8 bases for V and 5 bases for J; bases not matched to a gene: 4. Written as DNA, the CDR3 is TGTGCCAGCCTGGGACAGGGAAGAAACACCATATATTTT. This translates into CASLGQGRNTIYF.